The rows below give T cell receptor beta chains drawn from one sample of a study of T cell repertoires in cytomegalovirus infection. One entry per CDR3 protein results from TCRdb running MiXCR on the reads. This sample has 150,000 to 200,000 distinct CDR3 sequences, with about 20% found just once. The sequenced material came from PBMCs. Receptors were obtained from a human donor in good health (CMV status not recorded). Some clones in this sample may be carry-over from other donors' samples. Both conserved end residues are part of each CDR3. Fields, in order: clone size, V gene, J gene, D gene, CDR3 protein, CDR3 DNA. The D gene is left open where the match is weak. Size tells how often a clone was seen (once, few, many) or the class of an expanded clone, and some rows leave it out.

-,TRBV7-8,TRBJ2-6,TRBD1,CASSLRTGGLSGANVLTF,TGTGCCAGCAGCCTTCGGACAGGGGGGTTATCTGGGGCCAACGTCCTGACTTTC
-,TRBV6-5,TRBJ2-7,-,CASSYPVGPSYEQYF,TGTGCCAGCAGTTACCCTGTGGGGCCCTCCTACGAGCAGTACTTC
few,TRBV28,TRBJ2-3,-,CASSLSGAGVTDTQYF,TGTGCCAGCAGTTTATCAGGGGCGGGTGTTACAGATACGCAGTATTTT
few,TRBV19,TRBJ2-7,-,CASEGRGIYEQYF,TGTGCCAGTGAAGGTAGAGGGATCTACGAGCAGTACTTC
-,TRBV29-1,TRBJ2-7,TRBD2,CSATGTSDNPGSYEQYF,TGCAGCGCGACCGGGACTAGCGATAATCCGGGCTCCTACGAGCAGTACTTC
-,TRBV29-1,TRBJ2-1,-,CSGSRGDYNEQFF,TGCAGCGGAAGTAGGGGCGATTACAATGAGCAGTTCTTC
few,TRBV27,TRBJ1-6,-,CASRHRQTNSPLHF,TGTGCCAGCAGGCACCGTCAGACAAATTCACCCCTCCACTTT
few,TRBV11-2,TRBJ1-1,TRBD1,CASSPRDRRNTEAFF,TGTGCCAGCAGCCCAAGGGACAGAAGGAACACTGAAGCTTTCTTT
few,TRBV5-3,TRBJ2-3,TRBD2,CASSSSGAYTQYF,TGTGCCAGCAGCTCTAGCGGGGCGTATACGCAGTATTTT
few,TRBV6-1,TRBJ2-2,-,CASSASRLELFF,TGTGCCAGCAGCGCGAGCCGGTTGGAGCTGTTTTTT
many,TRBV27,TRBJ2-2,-,CASSLFRGRGELFF,TGTGCCAGCAGTTTATTCCGGGGGCGGGGGGAGCTGTTTTTT
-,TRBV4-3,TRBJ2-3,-,CASSLFHPTDTQYF,TGCGCCAGCAGCCTCTTCCATCCCACAGATACGCAGTATTTT
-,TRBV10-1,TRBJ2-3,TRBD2,CASSGTSDLTDTQYF,TGCGCCAGCAGCGGGACTAGCGATTTGACAGATACGCAGTATTTT
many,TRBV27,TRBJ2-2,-,CASKQGYTGELFF,TGTGCCAGCAAACAGGGCTACACCGGGGAGCTGTTTTTT
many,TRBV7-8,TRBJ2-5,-,CASSLHSLETQYF,TGTGCCAGCAGCTTACACTCCCTGGAGACCCAGTACTTC
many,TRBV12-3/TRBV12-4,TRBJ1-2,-,CASSLVIRGYGYTF,TGTGCCAGCAGTTTAGTCATCAGGGGATATGGCTACACCTTC
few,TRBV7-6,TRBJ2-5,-,CASSLEGRGPQETQYF,TGTGCCAGCAGCTTAGAAGGCCGGGGGCCTCAAGAGACCCAGTACTTC
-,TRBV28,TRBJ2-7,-,CASSSFADHEQYF,TGTGCCAGCAGTAGTTTTGCGGACCACGAGCAGTACTTC
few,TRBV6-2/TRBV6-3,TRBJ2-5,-,CASSTVSTQYF,TGTGCCAGCAGTACGGTCTCGACCCAGTACTTC
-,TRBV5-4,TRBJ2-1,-,CASSVPRGSYNEQFF,TGTGCCAGCAGCGTACCGCGTGGCTCCTACAATGAGCAGTTCTTC
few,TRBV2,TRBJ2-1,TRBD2,CASSEWGGTYNEQFF,TGTGCCAGCAGTGAATGGGGGGGAACCTACAATGAGCAGTTCTTC
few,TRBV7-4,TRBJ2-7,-,CASSPSRAPLEQYF,TGTGCCAGCAGCCCGTCTCGGGCCCCTCTGGAGCAGTACTTC
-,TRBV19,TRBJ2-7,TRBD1,CASSLLPGTVGEQYF,TGTGCCAGTAGCCTCCTCCCCGGGACAGTAGGGGAGCAGTACTTC